The 23 T cell receptor beta chains listed next were all sequenced from one sample in a study of T cell responses to AZD1222 COVID-19 vaccine. Repertoires were generated with immunoSEQ multiplex PCR, while TCRdb's copy carries only in-frame clones and drops some. The sample consists of about 160,000 clones, 85% to 95% of them appearing once. The sample consisted of peripheral blood, taken on day 0 of AZD1222 vaccination. These TCRs come from an adult in good health.

This clone showed up just once. The chain has TRBV10-3 and TRBJ2-7; the D gene is possibly TRBD1 (6 bases). The CDR3 is made up of 13 amino acids. Looked up from germline, CDR1 is ENHRY and CDR2 is SYGVKD. V shed 6 bases and J shed 3 bases, with 12 bases lying between them. The CDR3 nucleotides are TGTGCCATCAGCCCCGGACAGTACTACGAGCAGTACTTC. It translates to CAISPGQYYEQYF.

This sequence joins TRBV7-8 and TRBJ2-7; 11 bases are shared with TRBD2. The CDR3 is 15 residues long. CDR1 is SGHVS and CDR2 is FQNEAQ in the germline V gene. The ends lost 5 bases at V and 1 base at J; junction bases unmatched: 4. As DNA, the CDR3 is TGTGCCAGCAGCGCCGGGACTAGCGGATCCTACGAGCAGTACTTC. This sequence encodes CASSAGTSGSYEQYF.

The chain is built from TRBV27 and TRBJ2-7; no firm D call. This CDR3 contains 15 residues. Germline assignment: CDR1 MNHEY and CDR2 SMNVEV (reference sequence). Trimming removed 6 bases at V and 1 base at J, with 16 bases between. The CDR3 nucleotides are TGTGCCAGCAGCCCAAGGACGGGTGATTCCTACGAGCAGTACTTC. Amino acid sequence: CASSPRTGDSYEQYF.

V usage is TRBV9 and J usage is TRBJ2-2, with D tentatively TRBD2 (7 bases). Germline-derived CDR1 and CDR2 are SGDLS and YYNGEE. The CDR3 extends over 17 amino acids. Trimming shortened V by 4 bases and J by 2 bases, and 18 bases separated the two germline ends. In DNA form, the CDR3 reads TGTGCCAGCAGCAGGGGGATTAGCGGGTATAACACCGGGGAGCTGTTTTTT. Translated: CASSRGISGYNTGELFF.

J is TRBJ1-4 and V is TRBV6-1; perhaps TRBD1 as D (6 bases). CDR1 MNHNS and CDR2 SASEGT come from the germline V gene. The V end lost 2 bases, the J end lost 8 bases, and 21 bases lay between the germline ends. The CDR3 consists of 17 residues. CDR3 amino acids: CASSESFPATGREKLFF. The CDR3, as DNA: TGTGCCAGCAGTGAATCCTTCCCCGCGACAGGCAGGGAAAAACTGTTTTTT.

The gene calls are TRBV2 and TRBJ1-2; unclear D gene. CDR1 and CDR2 (germline): SNHLY, FYNNEI. Trimming removed 4 bases from V and 4 bases from J, with 4 bases in between. This CDR3 has 11 amino acids. CDR3 sequence: CASSGTYGYTF. The CDR3 DNA reads as TGTGCCAGCAGTGGGACCTATGGCTACACCTTC.

V and J are TRBV19 and TRBJ1-4, with D perhaps matching TRBD1 (5 bases). The CDR3 runs 13 residues. Germline CDR1 is LNHDA and CDR2 is SQIVND (reference sequence). Trimming cost V 6 bases and J 6 bases, with 11 bases left between them. CDR3 DNA sequence: TGTGCCAGTAGAGGCGGGGCGGATGAAAAACTGTTTTTT. Encoded protein: CASRGGADEKLFF.

The V and J genes are TRBV28 and TRBJ2-1; possibly TRBD1 or TRBD2 for D (5 bases each). Trimming pared 8 bases from V and 6 bases from J, leaving 23 bases between. The CDR3 is 16 residues long. Germline V gene lookup returns CDR1 MDHEN and CDR2 SYDVKM. The CDR3 reads CASSELGAGVRNEQFF. The CDR3 coding sequence is TGTGCCAGCTCCGAACTAGGGGCCGGGGTCCGCAATGAGCAGTTCTTC.

V usage is TRBV7-9 and J usage is TRBJ1-2; D remains unclear. V was clipped by 4 bases and J by 7 bases, with 7 bases between them. Germline CDR1 is SEHNR and CDR2 is FQNEAQ (reference sequence). CDR3 size: 11 residues. Here the CDR3 DNA reads TGTGCCAGCAGCTCCTTGGGTGGCTACACCTTC. Its protein product is CASSSLGGYTF.

The V gene is TRBV6-6, the J gene TRBJ2-7, with 9 nucleotides matching TRBD2. There are 17 residues in the CDR3. The germline V gene encodes CDR1 MNHNY and CDR2 SVGAGI (reference sequence). Germline trimming cut 5 bases from V and 0 bases from J; bases unmatched to any gene: 11. CDR3 bases: TGTGCCAGCAGTCCCGCTTCGGGACTAGCAAGCTCCTACGAGCAGTACTTC. It is translated as CASSPASGLASSYEQYF.

The rearrangement links TRBV5-1 to TRBJ2-3; perhaps TRBD2 as D (5 bases). The CDR3 contains 12 residues. V dropped 7 bases and J dropped 6 bases, with 12 bases sitting between them. The germline V gene has CDR1 SGHRS and CDR2 YFSETQ. As DNA, the CDR3 is TGCGCCAGCCGGAGGTCGAGGGATACGCAGTATTTT. Residues: CASRRSRDTQYF.

Turning to this clone: This specimen includes other DNA sequences encoding the same CDR3. This chain connects TRBV5-1 to TRBJ1-1, with a possible D match to TRBD1 (6 bases). V dropped 0 bases and J dropped 1 base, with 10 bases sitting between them. The V gene's germline CDR1 is SGHRS and CDR2 YFSETQ. This CDR3 region has 15 residues. CDR3 coding DNA: TGCGCCAGCAGCTTGGTTGGGGGGGCGAACACTGAAGCTTTCTTT. This sequence encodes CASSLVGGANTEAFF.

In regard to this clone: Germline and junction disagree at one end, which may indicate a read error. This chain links TRBV7-7 with TRBJ2-5; D is unclear. The CDR3 is made up of 13 amino acids. Germline V lookup: CDR1 SSHAT, CDR2 FNYEAQ (reference sequence). In DNA, the CDR3 is TGTGCTAGCAGCTTACTCCCCCAAGAGACCCAGTACTTC. It yields the protein CASSLLPQETQYF.

In its sample, this clone was seen once. This chain uses TRBV19 with TRBJ2-3; no clear D gene. This CDR3 region has 11 residues. From germline, CDR1 is LNHDA and CDR2 SQIVND (reference sequence). V shed 6 bases and J shed 11 bases, with 12 bases lying between them. DNA for the CDR3: TGTGCCAGTAGCCCGGGTTTTTTGCAGTATTTT. Protein sequence: CASSPGFLQYF.

The CDR3 region has the DNA TGTGCCAGCAGTGGGGACGGCTACTCTGGAAACACCATATATTTT. Its translation is CASSGDGYSGNTIYF. This chain uses TRBV28 with TRBJ1-3; TRBD1 might be the D (5 bases). The V gene lost 5 bases and the J gene lost 0 bases, with 11 bases spanning the gap. The CDR3 is made up of 15 amino acids. Germline-derived CDR1 and CDR2 are MDHEN and SYDVKM.

The J gene is TRBJ2-1, the V gene TRBV28, with a tentative D call TRBD2 (6 bases). The CDR3 contains 16 residues. The V gene's germline CDR1 is MDHEN and CDR2 SYDVKM. The V end lost 3 bases, the J end lost 9 bases, and 21 bases lay between the germline ends. This chain's CDR3 is CASSFLTFAGFGEQFF. The CDR3 DNA reads as TGTGCCAGCAGTTTCTTGACTTTTGCGGGGTTTGGTGAGCAGTTCTTC.

The J gene is TRBJ1-1, the V gene TRBV15, with 7 bases aligning to TRBD1. There are 12 residues in the CDR3. Germline CDR1 reads LNHNV; CDR2 reads YYDKDF (reference sequence). J was trimmed by 7 bases and V by 5 bases; bases with no gene match: 4. The CDR3 coding sequence is TGTGCCACCAGCCCAGGGGGTGGTGAAGCTTTCTTT. Amino acid sequence: CATSPGGGEAFF.

The V gene is TRBV28, the J gene TRBJ1-2; no definite D call. Germline V gene data show CDR1 as MDHEN and CDR2 as SYDVKM. This CDR3 has 11 amino acids. Trimming took off 7 bases at V and 8 bases at J, with 11 bases between the two ends. The DNA of the CDR3 is TGTGCCAGCACCAGCCTGCGCGGCTACACCTTC. This sequence encodes CASTSLRGYTF.

J is TRBJ2-7 and V is TRBV9; D remains ambiguous. The CDR3 has 14 amino acids. CDR1 SGDLS and CDR2 YYNGEE come from the germline V gene. Trimming left V 0 bases short and J 2 bases short, with 9 bases between. In DNA form, the CDR3 reads TGTGCCAGCAGCGTAGCCGACGGTCCCTACGAGCAGTACTTC. Translating it yields CASSVADGPYEQYF.

This clone was recorded at least ten times. This chain joins TRBV6-2 or TRBV6-3 and TRBJ2-7; D unclear. Trimming took off 5 bases at V and 4 bases at J, with 9 bases between the two ends. The CDR3 is 12 amino acids. Germline loops: CDR1 MNHEY, CDR2 SVGEGT. In nucleotides, the CDR3 is TGTGCCAGCAGTACTGTTACGTACGAGCAGTACTTC. Translating gives CASSTVTYEQYF.

The chain employs TRBV5-1 and TRBJ2-7; D perhaps matches TRBD1 (5 bases). V was cut by 6 bases and J by 5 bases, with 9 bases left in between. This CDR3 has 11 residues. The germline V gene has CDR1 SGHRS and CDR2 YFSETQ. The CDR3 spells CASTREDEQYF. The CDR3 DNA reads TGCGCCAGCACCAGGGAAGACGAGCAGTACTTC.

This clone has only a few counts. V is TRBV5-1 and J is TRBJ2-7, with 7 bases that match TRBD1. The CDR3 is made up of 14 amino acids. In germline, CDR1 is SGHRS, CDR2 YFSETQ. The J segment lost 4 bases and the V segment lost 7 bases, leaving 11 bases of the junction unmatched. CDR3 sequence: CASGASGTDYEQYF. The CDR3 region has the DNA TGCGCCAGCGGGGCTTCCGGGACAGATTACGAGCAGTACTTC.

The rearrangement links TRBV28 to TRBJ2-3; D may correspond to TRBD1 or TRBD2 (5 bases each). CDR3 length: 15 amino acids. Trimming removed 6 bases from V and 2 bases from J, with 15 bases in between. The germline V gene encodes CDR1 MDHEN and CDR2 SYDVKM. The CDR3 here is CASSPVSGHTDTQYF. CDR3 sequence (DNA): TGTGCCAGCAGCCCCGTATCGGGGCACACAGATACGCAGTATTTT.